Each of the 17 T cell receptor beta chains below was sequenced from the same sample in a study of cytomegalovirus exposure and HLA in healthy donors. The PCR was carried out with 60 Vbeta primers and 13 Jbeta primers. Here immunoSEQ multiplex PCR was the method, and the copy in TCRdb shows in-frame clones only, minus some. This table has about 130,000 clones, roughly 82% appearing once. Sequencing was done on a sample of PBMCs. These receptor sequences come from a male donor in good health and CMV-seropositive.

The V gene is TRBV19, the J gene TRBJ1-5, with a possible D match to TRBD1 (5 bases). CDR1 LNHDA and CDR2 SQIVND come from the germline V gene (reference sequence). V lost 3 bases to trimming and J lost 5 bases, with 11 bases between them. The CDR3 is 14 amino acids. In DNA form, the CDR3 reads TGTGCCAGTAGTATTCATCCAGGGTATCAGCCCCAGCATTTT. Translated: CASSIHPGYQPQHF.

CDR3 DNA: TGTGCCAGCGGGGACAGAGATACGCAGTATTTT. Its protein product is CASGDRDTQYF. J is TRBJ2-3 and V is TRBV11-3, with 7 bases identical to TRBD1. CDR3 size: 11 residues. Losses at the gene ends were 8 bases for V and 5 bases for J; bases not matched to a gene: 1. Germline V gene data show CDR1 as SGHNT and CDR2 as YENEEA.

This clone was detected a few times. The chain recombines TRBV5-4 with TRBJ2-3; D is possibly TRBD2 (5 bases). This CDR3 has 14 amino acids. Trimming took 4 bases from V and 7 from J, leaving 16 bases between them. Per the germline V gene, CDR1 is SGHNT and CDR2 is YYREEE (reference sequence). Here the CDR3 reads CASSPDSSYYTQYF. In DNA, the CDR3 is TGTGCCAGCAGCCCCGACTCTAGCTACTATACGCAGTATTTT.

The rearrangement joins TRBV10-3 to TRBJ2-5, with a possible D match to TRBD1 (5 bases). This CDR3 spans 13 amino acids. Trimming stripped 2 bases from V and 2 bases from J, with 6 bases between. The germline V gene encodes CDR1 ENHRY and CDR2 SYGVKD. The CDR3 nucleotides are TGTGCCATCAGTGAGGGGGCTCAAGAGACCCAGTACTTC. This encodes CAISEGAQETQYF.

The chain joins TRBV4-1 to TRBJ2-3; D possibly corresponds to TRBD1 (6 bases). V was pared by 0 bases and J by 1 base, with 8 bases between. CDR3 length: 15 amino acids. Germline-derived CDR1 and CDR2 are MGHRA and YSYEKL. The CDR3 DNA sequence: TGCGCCAGCAGCCAAGATGCAGGGGGCACAGATACGCAGTATTTT. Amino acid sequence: CASSQDAGGTDTQYF.

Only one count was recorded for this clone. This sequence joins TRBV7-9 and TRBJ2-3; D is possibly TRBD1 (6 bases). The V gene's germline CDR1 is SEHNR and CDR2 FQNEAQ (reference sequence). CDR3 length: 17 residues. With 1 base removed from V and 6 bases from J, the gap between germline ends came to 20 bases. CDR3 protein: CASSLGPGQRPRDTQYF. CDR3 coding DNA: TGTGCCAGCAGCTTAGGTCCGGGACAACGCCCGCGGGATACGCAGTATTTT.

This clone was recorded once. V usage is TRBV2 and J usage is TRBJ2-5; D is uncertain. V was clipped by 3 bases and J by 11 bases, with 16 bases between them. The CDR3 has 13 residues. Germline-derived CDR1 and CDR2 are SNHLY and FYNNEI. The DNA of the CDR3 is TGTGCCAGCAGTGAGGAGCACATTTCTGCGCAGTACTTC. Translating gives CASSEEHISAQYF.

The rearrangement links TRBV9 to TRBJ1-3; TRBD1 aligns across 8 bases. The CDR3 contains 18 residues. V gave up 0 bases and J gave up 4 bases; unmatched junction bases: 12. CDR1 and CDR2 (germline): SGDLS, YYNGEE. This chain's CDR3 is CASSVAPGGQVSGNTIYF. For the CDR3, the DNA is TGTGCCAGCAGCGTAGCCCCCGGGGGACAGGTATCGGGAAACACCATATATTTT.

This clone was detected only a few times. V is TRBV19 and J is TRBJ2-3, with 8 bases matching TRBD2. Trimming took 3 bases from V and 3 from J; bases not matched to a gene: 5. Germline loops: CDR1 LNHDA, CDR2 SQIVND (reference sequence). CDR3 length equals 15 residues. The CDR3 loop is CASSIRSSGTDTQYF. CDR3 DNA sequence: TGTGCCAGTAGTATTAGGTCTAGCGGGACAGATACGCAGTATTTT.

CDR3 bases: TGTGCCAGTTACTACAGGGGACTGAACACTGAAGCTTTCTTT. Protein product: CASYYRGLNTEAFF. This sequence joins TRBV19 and TRBJ1-1; 7 bases align to TRBD1. Germline CDR1 LNHDA, CDR2 SQIVND (reference sequence). Trimming cost V 8 bases and J 0 bases; bases outside gene matches: 6. The CDR3 is made up of 14 amino acids.

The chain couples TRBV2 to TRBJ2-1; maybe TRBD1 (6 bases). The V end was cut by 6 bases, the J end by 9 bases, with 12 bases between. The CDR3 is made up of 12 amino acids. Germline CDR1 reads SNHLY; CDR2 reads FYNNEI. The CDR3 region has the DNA TGTGCCAGCAGCTTAGGGGGTGGTGAGCAGTTCTTC. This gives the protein CASSLGGGEQFF. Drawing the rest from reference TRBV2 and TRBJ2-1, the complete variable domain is EPEVTQTPSHQVTQMGQEVILRCVPISNHLYFYWYRQILGQKVEFLVSFYNNEISEKSEIFDDQFSVERPDGSNFTLKIRSTKLEDSAMYFCASSLGGGEQFFGPGTRLTVL.

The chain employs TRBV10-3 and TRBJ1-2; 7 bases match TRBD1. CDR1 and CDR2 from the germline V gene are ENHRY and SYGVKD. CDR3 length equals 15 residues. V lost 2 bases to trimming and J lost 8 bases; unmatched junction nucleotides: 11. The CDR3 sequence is CAISEPQGGDYGYTF. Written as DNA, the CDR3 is TGTGCCATCAGTGAGCCCCAGGGGGGTGATTACGGCTACACCTTC.

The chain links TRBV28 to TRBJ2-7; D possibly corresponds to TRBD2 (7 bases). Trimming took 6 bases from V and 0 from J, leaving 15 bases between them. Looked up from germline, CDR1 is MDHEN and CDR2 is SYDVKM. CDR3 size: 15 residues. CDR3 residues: CASSRRGAGSYEQYF. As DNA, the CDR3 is TGTGCCAGCAGCCGTCGGGGGGCGGGCTCCTACGAGCAGTACTTC. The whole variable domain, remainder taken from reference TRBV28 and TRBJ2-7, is DVKVTQSSRYLVKRTGEKVFLECVQDMDHENMFWYRQDPGLGLRLIYFSYDVKMKEKGDIPEGYSVSREKKERFSLILESASTNQTSMYLCASSRRGAGSYEQYFGPGTRLTVT.

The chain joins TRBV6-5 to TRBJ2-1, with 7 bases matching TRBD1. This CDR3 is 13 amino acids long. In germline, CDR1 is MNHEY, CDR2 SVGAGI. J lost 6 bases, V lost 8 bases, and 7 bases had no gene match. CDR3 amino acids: CASGETGVNEQFF. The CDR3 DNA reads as TGTGCCAGCGGCGAAACAGGGGTCAATGAGCAGTTCTTC.

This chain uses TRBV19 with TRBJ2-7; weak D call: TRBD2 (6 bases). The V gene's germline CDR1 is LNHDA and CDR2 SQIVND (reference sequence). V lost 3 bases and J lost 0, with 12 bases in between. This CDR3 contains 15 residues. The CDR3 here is CASSILGGTSYEQYF. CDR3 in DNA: TGTGCCAGTAGTATTCTGGGCGGGACCTCCTACGAGCAGTACTTC. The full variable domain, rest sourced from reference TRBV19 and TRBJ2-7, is DGGITQSPKYLFRKEGQNVTLSCEQNLNHDAMYWYRQDPGQGLRLIYYSQIVNDFQKGDIAEGYSVSREKKESFPLTVTSAQKNPTAFYLCASSILGGTSYEQYFGPGTRLTVT.

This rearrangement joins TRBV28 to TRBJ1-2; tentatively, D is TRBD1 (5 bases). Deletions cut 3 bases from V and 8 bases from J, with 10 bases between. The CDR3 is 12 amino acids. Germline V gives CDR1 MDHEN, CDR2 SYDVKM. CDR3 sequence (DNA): TGTGCCAGCAGTTTCAAGGGGCTGGGCTACACCTTC. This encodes CASSFKGLGYTF.

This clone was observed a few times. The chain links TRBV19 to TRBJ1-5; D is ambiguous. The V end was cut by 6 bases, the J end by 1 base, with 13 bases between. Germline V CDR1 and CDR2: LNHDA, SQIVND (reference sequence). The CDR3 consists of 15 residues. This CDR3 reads CASSPSHLSNQPQHF. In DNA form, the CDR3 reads TGTGCCAGTAGCCCTAGCCACTTGAGCAATCAGCCCCAGCATTTT.